Following are 27 T cell receptor beta chains from one sample sequenced in a study of CD8 T cells in Susac syndrome (dated by TCRdb to between 2019 and 2020). Libraries came from the immunoSEQ multiplex PCR assay. RNA was extracted using the RNeasy kit, and roughly 0.45 to 1 microgram was reverse transcribed with random hexamers. TCRdb itself trimmed the public reads at Q25 with fastp, ran MiXCR and retained productive beta chains. A single entry per CDR3 protein holds the most common genes and DNA from its merged rows. This sample lists over 350,000 distinct CDR3 sequences; 85% to 90% were detected once. Of the sample, approximately 0.12% is held by the ten largest clones. Sequenced: CD8+ T cells from PBMCs. These receptors came from a human donor with multiple sclerosis.

The chain uses TRBV7-2 and TRBJ1-2; D not certain. This CDR3 has 13 residues. The V and J ends lost 4 bases and 8 bases respectively, with 14 bases between them. CDR1 and CDR2 (germline): SGHTA, FQGNSA. The CDR3 nucleotides are TGTGCCAGCAGCTCCATCCGTATTAGGGGCTACACCTTC. This codes for CASSSIRIRGYTF.

The J gene is TRBJ2-1, the V gene TRBV28; D might be TRBD2 (6 bases). V was pared by 8 bases and J by 6 bases, with 11 bases between. The CDR3 has 12 amino acids. From germline, CDR1 is MDHEN and CDR2 SYDVKM. CDR3 bases: TGTGCCAGCGGAGGGGCGGGCAATGAGCAGTTCTTC. Amino acids: CASGGAGNEQFF. The complete variable domain, with remaining parts taken from reference TRBV28 and TRBJ2-1, reads DVKVTQSSRYLVKRTGEKVFLECVQDMDHENMFWYRQDPGLGLRLIYFSYDVKMKEKGDIPEGYSVSREKKERFSLILESASTNQTSMYLCASGGAGNEQFFGPGTRLTVL.

The chain links TRBV28 to TRBJ2-1; TRBD2 aligns across 10 bases. CDR1 and CDR2 from the germline V gene are MDHEN and SYDVKM. With 3 bases clipped from V and 3 bases from J, the junction kept 5 bases outside the gene matches. The CDR3 contains 16 residues. The CDR3, as DNA: TGTGCCAGCAGTTTGCCTAGCGGGGGACTCTACAATGAGCAGTTCTTC. Translated: CASSLPSGGLYNEQFF.

The rearrangement uses TRBV7-9 and TRBJ1-1; possibly TRBD1 for D (5 bases). The ends were cut back, 1 base at V and 3 bases at J, with 12 bases in the middle. The CDR3 runs 15 residues. CDR1 is SEHNR and CDR2 is FQNEAQ in the germline V gene (reference sequence). The CDR3 loop reads CASSLVTRVDTEAFF. The CDR3 DNA is TGTGCCAGCAGCTTAGTCACCAGGGTCGACACTGAAGCTTTCTTT.

This clonotype was seen a handful of times. The J gene is TRBJ2-2, the V gene TRBV6-6; D call uncertain. The CDR3 is made up of 10 amino acids. Per the germline V gene, CDR1 is MNHNY and CDR2 is SVGAGI (reference sequence). V lost 8 bases, J lost 5 bases, and 3 bases lay in between. CDR3 nucleotides: TGTGCCAGCGGGACCGGGGAGCTGTTTTTT. Translating it yields CASGTGELFF.

This sequence joins TRBV20-1 and TRBJ1-1; D is ambiguous. The germline V gene has CDR1 DFQATT and CDR2 SNEGSKA (reference sequence). V was clipped by 0 bases and J by 5 bases, with 19 bases between them. CDR3 length equals 16 residues. The DNA of the CDR3 is TGCAGTGCTAGAGATCTCCGGGTGACCCGCAATACTGAAGCTTTCTTT. Translation: CSARDLRVTRNTEAFF.

This rearrangement joins TRBV4-1 to TRBJ2-4, with D uncertain. The germline V and J ends were trimmed by 0 bases and 7 bases, with 13 bases remaining between them. This CDR3 region has 15 residues. Germline CDR1 and CDR2: MGHRA and YSYEKL. The CDR3 loop reads CASSQEVPPGNIQYF. The CDR3 DNA sequence: TGCGCCAGCAGCCAAGAGGTTCCCCCCGGGAACATTCAGTACTTC.

The rearrangement joins TRBV19 to TRBJ2-7, with D possibly called TRBD1 or TRBD2 (5 bases each). V lost 5 bases to trimming and J lost 0 bases, with 8 bases between them. The CDR3 has 13 residues. Germline CDR1 is LNHDA and CDR2 is SQIVND (reference sequence). CDR3 sequence reads: CASSAGASYEQYF. The CDR3 coding sequence is TGTGCCAGTAGTGCCGGGGCCTCCTACGAGCAGTACTTC.

The V call is TRBV27, the J call TRBJ1-2; D call uncertain. The CDR3 totals 12 residues. Per germline, CDR1 MNHEY and CDR2 SMNVEV (reference sequence). With 7 bases removed from V and 7 bases from J, the gap between germline ends came to 13 bases. DNA for the CDR3: TGTGCCAGCATCGAGCCGGGCGGTGGCTACACCTTC. This codes for CASIEPGGGYTF.

This clonotype was picked up one time. The chain has TRBV28 and TRBJ2-1; no firm D call. Germline loops: CDR1 MDHEN, CDR2 SYDVKM. Trimming pared 5 bases from V and 10 bases from J, leaving 15 bases between. CDR3 length: 13 residues. CDR3 amino acids: CASSLLGSREQFF. In DNA form, the CDR3 reads TGTGCCAGCAGTCTTCTTGGTTCCAGGGAGCAGTTCTTC. Based on the CDR3 plus reference TRBV28 and TRBJ2-1, the full variable domain is DVKVTQSSRYLVKRTGEKVFLECVQDMDHENMFWYRQDPGLGLRLIYFSYDVKMKEKGDIPEGYSVSREKKERFSLILESASTNQTSMYLCASSLLGSREQFFGPGTRLTVL.

The rearrangement uses TRBV6-5 and TRBJ2-3; 7 nucleotides line up with TRBD1. The CDR3 totals 12 residues. Per the germline V gene, CDR1 is MNHEY and CDR2 is SVGAGI. V shed 7 bases and J 9 bases; nucleotides not matched to a gene: 7. The CDR3 DNA reads as TGTGCCAGCAACCACAGGGGCTTGACGCAGTATTTT. Its translation is CASNHRGLTQYF.

The chain is built from TRBV29-1 and TRBJ2-1; 7 positions agree with TRBD1. The length of the CDR3 is 12 residues. With V trimmed by 6 bases and J by 10 bases, 9 bases remained unmatched. CDR1 SQVTM and CDR2 ANQGSEA come from the germline V gene. CDR3 residues: CSVLGPGQEQFF. The DNA for the CDR3 is TGCAGCGTCTTGGGACCGGGACAGGAGCAGTTCTTC.

This clonotype came up a few times. The chain combines TRBV6-5 with TRBJ1-1; D is possibly TRBD1 (5 bases). CDR1 MNHEY and CDR2 SVGAGI come from the germline V gene. This CDR3 has 14 amino acids. The V end was cut by 2 bases, the J end by 0 bases, with 7 bases between. The CDR3 DNA reads TGTGCCAGCAGTTACGGGACTATGAACACTGAAGCTTTCTTT. It translates to CASSYGTMNTEAFF.

The chain has TRBV29-1 and TRBJ1-5; D gene ambiguous. CDR1 is SQVTM and CDR2 is ANQGSEA in the germline V gene. CDR3 length: 12 amino acids. V gave up 3 bases and J gave up 4 bases, with 7 bases separating them. CDR3 bases: TGCAGCGTTGAGGACGGAAATCAGCCCCAGCATTTT. Translating it yields CSVEDGNQPQHF.

This clonotype was counted between two and nine times. The chain is built from TRBV6-1 and TRBJ2-1, with D unresolved. V lost 1 base, J lost 3 bases, and 10 bases lay in between. CDR1 is MNHNS, CDR2 SASEGT, per germline. This CDR3 spans 15 amino acids. The CDR3 nucleotides read TGTGCCAGCAGTGAAGGGCAGCTAAACTACAATGAGCAGTTCTTC. Amino acid sequence: CASSEGQLNYNEQFF.

The rearrangement uses TRBV12-5 and TRBJ1-5; 7 positions match TRBD1. This CDR3 has 16 amino acids. V lost 0 bases, J lost 2 bases, and 4 bases stayed unmatched. Germline CDR1 and CDR2: LGHNT and FRNRAP. The CDR3 DNA sequence: TGTGCTAGTGGTTTGGTACCTGGACAGGGCAATCAGCCCCAGCATTTT. Amino acid sequence: CASGLVPGQGNQPQHF.

This clonotype was detected a few times. The chain uses TRBV6-1 and TRBJ2-7; possibly TRBD1 for D (5 bases). V was trimmed by 10 bases and J by 0 bases, leaving 19 bases between them. The germline V gene has CDR1 MNHNS and CDR2 SASEGT. The CDR3 is 15 residues long. The CDR3 DNA is TGTGCCATCGCCAACTGGGGCCGGAGCTCCTACGAGCAGTACTTC. This translates into CAIANWGRSSYEQYF.

V is TRBV19 and J is TRBJ1-2; 7 bases fit TRBD1. The CDR3 contains 14 residues. With 3 bases clipped from V and 2 bases from J, the junction kept 3 bases outside the gene matches. Germline V gene sequence: CDR1 LNHDA, CDR2 SQIVND (reference sequence). The CDR3 region has the DNA TGTGCCAGTAGTATGTGGGACAGAAACTATGGCTACACCTTC. It encodes CASSMWDRNYGYTF.

The genes are TRBV5-6 and TRBJ1-5; unclear D gene. Germline CDR1 is SGHDT and CDR2 is YYEEEE. The V gene lost 4 bases and the J gene lost 7 bases, with 9 bases spanning the gap. The CDR3 loop spans 12 amino acids. As DNA, the CDR3 is TGTGCCAGCAGCCGATCGGCCCAGCCCCAGCATTTT. Translated, it gives CASSRSAQPQHF.

This chain joins TRBV4-1 and TRBJ2-7; D possibly corresponds to TRBD1 (5 bases). Germline V lookup: CDR1 MGHRA, CDR2 YSYEKL. The CDR3 is made up of 14 amino acids. V was clipped by 5 bases and J by 2 bases, with 13 bases between them. The CDR3 protein is CASSSFDSTYEQYF. CDR3 sequence (DNA): TGCGCCAGCAGCAGTTTCGACAGTACCTACGAGCAGTACTTC.

The J gene is TRBJ1-1, the V gene TRBV5-1; tentative D call: TRBD1 (5 bases). Germline-derived CDR1 and CDR2 are SGHRS and YFSETQ. Trimming stripped 7 bases from V and 4 bases from J, with 11 bases between. The CDR3 has 12 amino acids. The CDR3 DNA sequence: TGCGCCAGCCGGTCAGGGAGCACTGAAGCTTTCTTT. Encoded protein: CASRSGSTEAFF.

This clonotype was seen only once. The rearrangement links TRBV10-3 to TRBJ2-2, with D possibly TRBD2 on 5 matching bases. Trimming left V 11 bases short and J 5 bases short, with 12 bases between. The CDR3 extends over 12 amino acids. Germline assignment: CDR1 ENHRY and CDR2 SYGVKD. CDR3 bases: TGTGCCGTACTCGGGGTAACCGGGGAGCTGTTTTTT. Residues: CAVLGVTGELFF.

V is TRBV28 and J is TRBJ2-7, with D perhaps TRBD2 (6 bases). Trimming shortened V by 6 bases and J by 1 base, and 22 bases separated the two germline ends. Germline V gene sequence: CDR1 MDHEN, CDR2 SYDVKM. The CDR3 length is 17 residues. The CDR3 sequence: CASSSAMGRSGSYEQYF. In nucleotides, the CDR3 is TGTGCCAGCAGCTCCGCTATGGGGAGGAGTGGGTCCTACGAGCAGTACTTC.

This chain joins TRBV5-1 and TRBJ2-1, with TRBD1 as a possible D gene (5 bases). Trimming removed 0 bases at V and 0 bases at J, with 13 bases between. Germline V gene lookup returns CDR1 SGHRS and CDR2 YFSETQ. CDR3 size: 17 residues. CDR3 DNA: TGCGCCAGCAGCTTGGAGATTGGGGCGAGCTCCTACAATGAGCAGTTCTTC. Its translation: CASSLEIGASSYNEQFF.

This rearrangement joins TRBV29-1 to TRBJ1-1; D gene unclear. Germline V lookup: CDR1 SQVTM, CDR2 ANQGSEA. Trimming removed 1 base at V and 7 bases at J, with 16 bases between. This CDR3 has 14 amino acids. The CDR3 sequence is CSVEVWTHRIEAFF. The CDR3 nucleotides are TGCAGCGTTGAAGTGTGGACTCACCGCATTGAAGCTTTCTTT.

The gene calls are TRBV27 and TRBJ2-1; 16 bases agree with TRBD2. Germline trimming cut 5 bases from V and 8 bases from J; bases unmatched to any gene: 12. Germline V gene data show CDR1 as MNHEY and CDR2 as SMNVEV (reference sequence). The CDR3 runs to 18 residues. CDR3 sequence: CASSLPSGTSGRAYEQFF. CDR3 in DNA: TGTGCCAGCAGTCTCCCCTCCGGGACTAGCGGGAGGGCCTATGAGCAGTTCTTC.

V usage is TRBV5-1 and J usage is TRBJ2-7; D is undetermined. Deletions cut 6 bases from V and 2 bases from J, with 9 bases between. CDR3 length equals 12 residues. The V gene's germline CDR1 is SGHRS and CDR2 YFSETQ. The CDR3 loop reads CASTGSTYEQYF. In DNA, the CDR3 is TGCGCCAGCACGGGCAGCACCTACGAGCAGTACTTC.